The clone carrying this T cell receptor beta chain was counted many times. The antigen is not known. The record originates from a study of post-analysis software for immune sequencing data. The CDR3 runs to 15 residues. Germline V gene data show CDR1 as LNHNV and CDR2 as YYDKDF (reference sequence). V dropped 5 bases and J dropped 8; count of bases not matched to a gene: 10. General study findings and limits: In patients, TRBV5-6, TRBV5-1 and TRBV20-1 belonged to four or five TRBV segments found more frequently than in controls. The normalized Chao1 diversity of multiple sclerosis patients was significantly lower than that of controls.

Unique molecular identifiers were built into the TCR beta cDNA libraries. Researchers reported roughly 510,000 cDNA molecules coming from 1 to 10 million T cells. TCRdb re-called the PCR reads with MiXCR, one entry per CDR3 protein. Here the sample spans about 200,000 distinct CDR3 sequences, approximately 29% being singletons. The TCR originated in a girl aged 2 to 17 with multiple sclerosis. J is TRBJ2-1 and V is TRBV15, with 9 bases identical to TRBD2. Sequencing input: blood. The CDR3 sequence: CATSGTSPEPDEQFF. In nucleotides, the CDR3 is TGTGCCACCAGCGGGACTAGCCCAGAGCCCGATGAGCAGTTCTTC. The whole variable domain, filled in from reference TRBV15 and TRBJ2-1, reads DAMVIQNPRYQVTQFGKPVTLSCSQTLNHNVMYWYQQKSSQAPKLLFHYYDKDFNNEADTPDNFQSRRPNTSFCFLDIRSPGLGDTAMYLCATSGTSPEPDEQFFGPGTRLTVL.